The 18 T cell receptor beta chains below come from one sample, sequenced in a study of CXCR3-negative and CXCR3-positive naive CD8 T cells. The authors made the TRB cDNA libraries by 5' RACE using UMI labels. TCRdb reprocessed the 5' RACE reads and stores each CDR3 protein as one record, lacking DNA. This sample's clone table lists 45,000 to 70,000 distinct CDR3 sequences. Sequenced sample: memory CD8+ T cells from blood. These receptors were collected from a human donor in good health. Some clones in this sample may be carry-over from other donors' samples.

The gene calls are TRBV20-1 and TRBJ2-3; TCRdb indicates TRBD2, and absent DNA this call remains unverified. The CDR3 is 18 residues long. Germline assignment: CDR1 DFQATT and CDR2 SNEGSKA (reference sequence). The CDR3 spells CSARDASGGAMGTDTQYF.

V is TRBV4-2 and J is TRBJ2-1; TCRdb names TRBD2, which stays unverified in the absence of DNA. This CDR3 spans 16 amino acids. Germline-derived CDR1 and CDR2 are LGHNA and YNFKEQ. The CDR3 sequence is CASSQEGTSTYNEQFF.

The chain carries TRBV29-1 and TRBJ2-1; TCRdb designates TRBD2, a call that cannot be tested without DNA. The CDR3 totals 15 residues. CDR1 SQVTM and CDR2 ANQGSEA come from the germline V gene. CDR3 region: CSVPRTGQRDNEQFF.

CDR3 protein: CASRKEGYEQFF. This sequence joins TRBV25-1 and TRBJ2-1; the TCRdb call, TRBD2, lacks DNA for checking. The length of the CDR3 is 12 residues. Looked up from germline, CDR1 is MGHDK and CDR2 is SYGVNS.

The chain combines TRBV9 with TRBJ2-1; TCRdb picks TRBD1, but there is no DNA to check that call. This CDR3 has 15 residues. The germline gives CDR1 SGDLS, CDR2 YYNGEE. The CDR3 sequence: CASSPDSSRYNEQFF.

The chain carries TRBV27 and TRBJ2-5; no DNA is available, so the TRBD1 call from TCRdb remains unchecked. The CDR3 totals 15 residues. In germline, CDR1 is MNHEY, CDR2 SMNVEV (reference sequence). The CDR3 region is CASSLGTGVQETQYF.

This sequence joins TRBV7-8 and TRBJ2-1; the TCRdb call, TRBD1, lacks DNA for checking. This CDR3 has 15 residues. CDR1 and CDR2 (germline): SGHVS, FQNEAQ. CDR3 sequence reads: CASSLVGARNNEQFF.

V usage is TRBV13 and J usage is TRBJ2-5; TCRdb outputs TRBD1, but without DNA this stays unchecked. CDR1 PRHDT and CDR2 FYEKMQ come from the germline V gene (reference sequence). The CDR3 consists of 14 residues. This CDR3 reads CASSLGRGGETQYF.

The chain couples TRBV12-5 to TRBJ2-7; TCRdb designates TRBD1, a call that cannot be tested without DNA. Germline assignment: CDR1 LGHNT and CDR2 FRNRAP. The CDR3 consists of 16 residues. CDR3 protein: CASGLAISQGPEEQYF. The full variable domain, with the rest looked up from reference TRBV12-5 and TRBJ2-7, is DARVTQTPRHKVTEMGQEVTMRCQPILGHNTVFWYRQTMMQGLELLAYFRNRAPLDDSGMPKDRFSAEMPDATLATLKIQPSEPRDSAVYFCASGLAISQGPEEQYFGPGTRLTVT.

This chain connects TRBV5-5 to TRBJ2-7. The CDR3 totals 15 residues. The germline V gene has CDR1 SGHKS and CDR2 YYEKEE (reference sequence). Here the CDR3 reads CASSLVGTGSYEQYF.

J is TRBJ1-2 and V is TRBV19; TCRdb's D gene call, TRBD1, goes unchecked for lack of DNA. This CDR3 contains 13 residues. Per the germline V gene, CDR1 is LNHDA and CDR2 is SQIVND (reference sequence). The CDR3 sequence: CASIRGAGYGYTF.

The rearrangement joins TRBV3-1 to TRBJ2-7; TCRdb calls TRBD1, which cannot be checked without DNA. CDR1 is LGHDT, CDR2 YNNKEL, per germline (reference sequence). The CDR3 has 15 amino acids. The chain's CDR3 is CASSQVGAGNYEQYF.

The V and J genes are TRBV5-1 and TRBJ2-3; lacking DNA, the TRBD2 call made by TCRdb goes unchecked. This CDR3 region has 16 residues. Germline CDR1 SGHRS, CDR2 YFSETQ. CDR3 amino acids: CASSLGSALSTDTQYF. The whole variable domain, filled in from reference TRBV5-1 and TRBJ2-3, reads KAGVTQTPRYLIKTRGQQVTLSCSPISGHRSVSWYQQTPGQGLQFLFEYFSETQRNKGNFPGRFSGRQFSNSRSEMNVSTLELGDSALYLCASSLGSALSTDTQYFGPGTRLTVL.

This chain links TRBV6-5 with TRBJ2-7; there is no DNA to check the TCRdb D call of TRBD1. Germline CDR1 reads MNHEY; CDR2 reads SVGAGI. The CDR3 is made up of 16 amino acids. The CDR3 region is CASRPTGTGLSYEQYF.

The chain employs TRBV29-1 and TRBJ2-3; TCRdb gives TRBD2 as the D gene, but with no DNA this cannot be confirmed. Germline CDR1 reads SQVTM; CDR2 reads ANQGSEA. The CDR3 spans 13 residues. The CDR3 region is CSGEGGSTDTQYF.

This sequence joins TRBV7-9 and TRBJ2-2; the D gene TCRdb calls, TRBD2, cannot be checked with no DNA. This CDR3 spans 16 amino acids. The germline CDR1 and CDR2 sequences are SEHNR and FQNEAQ (reference sequence). The CDR3 protein is CASRESVGANTGELFF.

The gene calls are TRBV29-1 and TRBJ2-1; TCRdb lists TRBD2, though no DNA is available to test this call. Germline CDR1 reads SQVTM; CDR2 reads ANQGSEA. The CDR3 runs to 14 residues. The CDR3 here is CSVIPGLARNEQFF.

The rearrangement uses TRBV24-1 and TRBJ2-1; the TRBD1 assignment by TCRdb is unverifiable without DNA. The V gene's germline CDR1 is KGHDR and CDR2 SFDVKD. The CDR3 length is 16 residues. CDR3 protein: CATSELGVGSYNEQFF.